The present T cell receptor (beta chain) was sequenced within a study of cytomegalovirus exposure and HLA in healthy donors. Comments on this clone: Its target is not known.

The repertoire was sequenced with immunoSEQ multiplex PCR; TCRdb's copy has only in-frame clones and lacks some. This table holds 200,000 to 300,000 clones, 75% to 90% found once. J was trimmed by 8 bases and V by 5 bases; bases with no gene match: 7. The CDR3 length is 14 residues. Germline CDR1 and CDR2: LNHDA and SQIVND (reference sequence). The study's findings and limits: High specificity and sensitivity for cytomegalovirus status were reported for the classifier.

The genes are TRBV19 and TRBJ1-4; 8 bases line up with TRBD1. The source of this sequence is a woman aged 30 to 39 in good health and CMV-seropositive. Sequenced material: PBMCs. The CDR3 region is CASSPRRGQEKLFF. The CDR3 nucleotides are TGTGCCAGTAGTCCTCGCAGGGGGCAGGAAAAACTGTTTTTT. The entire variable domain, with the rest obtained from reference TRBV19 and TRBJ1-4, is as follows: DGGITQSPKYLFRKEGQNVTLSCEQNLNHDAMYWYRQDPGQGLRLIYYSQIVNDFQKGDIAEGYSVSREKKESFPLTVTSAQKNPTAFYLCASSPRRGQEKLFFGSGTQLSVL.